This TCR beta chain was profiled in a study of blood T cell repertoires in COVID-19. Background on the study: Acute and convalescent COVID-19 samples came from the United States, Italy and Spain.

Libraries were prepared by immunoSEQ multiplex PCR; TCRdb keeps only in-frame clonotypes and omits some of them. The sample shows around 250,000 clones, more than 75% of them seen only once. The CDR3 totals 15 residues. Trimming shortened V by 0 bases and J by 5 bases, and 11 bases separated the two germline ends. The germline V gene has CDR1 MNHEY and CDR2 SVGAGI. V usage is TRBV6-5 and J usage is TRBJ1-5; possibly TRBD1 for D (5 bases). The sequenced sample was peripheral blood. The TCR sequence derives from a man aged 40-49 years with active or convalescent COVID-19. The CDR3: CASSYSIRGDQPQHF. CDR3 sequence (DNA): TGTGCCAGCAGTTACTCGATACGGGGGGATCAGCCCCAGCATTTT.